This is a list of T cell receptor beta chains from one sample in a study of blood T cell repertoires in COVID-19. TCRdb keeps only in-frame clones here, not all; method: immunoSEQ multiplex PCR. The sample gives roughly 310,000 clones, about 88% of which show up once; about 2.4% is in the top ten. The sample consisted of PBMCs or T cells enriched from blood (not recorded which). These receptors all come from a man aged 55-75 years who had recovered from COVID-19. Both conserved end residues are part of each CDR3. A D gene is named only where the DNA matches it firmly. Clone size is shown for a subset of rows, as once, few, many or a class of expanded clone.

j_call	clone_size	v_call	d_call	cdr3_length	cdr3_nt	cdr3_aa
TRBJ1-5	NA	TRBV10-3	TRBD1	15	TGTGCCATCAGGGGAACAGGGGACCTCAATCAGCCCCAGCATTTT	CAIRGTGDLNQPQHF
TRBJ2-3	NA	TRBV6-5	TRBD2	14	TGTGCCAGCAGTTATAGCGGGAACACAGATACGCAGTATTTT	CASSYSGNTDTQYF
TRBJ1-1	NA	TRBV14	NA	15	TGTGCCAGCAGCGCCGGAGGGGCACTGGGTACTGAAGCTTTCTTT	CASSAGGALGTEAFF
TRBJ1-2	NA	TRBV30	NA	13	TGTGCCTGGACCTCACAGGAGAACTATGGCTACACCTTC	CAWTSQENYGYTF
TRBJ2-7	NA	TRBV7-2	TRBD1	14	TGTGCCAGCAGCCCGGGGACAGGGGTCTACGAGCAGTACTTC	CASSPGTGVYEQYF
TRBJ1-6	NA	TRBV3-1/TRBV3-2	NA	14	TGTGCCAGCAGCCAAGGCCGCCCGACATCACCCCTCCACTTT	CASSQGRPTSPLHF
TRBJ1-2	NA	TRBV2	TRBD1	15	TGTGCCAGCAGCAGGCTCCAGCGGACAGGTGGTGGCTACACCTTC	CASSRLQRTGGGYTF
TRBJ2-7	once	TRBV7-2	NA	14	TGTGCCAGCAGCACATACAGGGAAAGTAACGAGCAGTACTTC	CASSTYRESNEQYF
TRBJ1-1	NA	TRBV2	NA	13	TGTGCCAGAAGTGGACTGGGGAACACTGAAGCTTTCTTT	CARSGLGNTEAFF
TRBJ2-2	NA	TRBV9	NA	14	TGTGCCAGCAGCTCCAAGTATAGAACCGGGGAGCTGTTTTTT	CASSSKYRTGELFF
TRBJ2-3	NA	TRBV11-2	NA	12	TGTGCCAGCAGCGTTCTAGGGACATGGCAGTATTTT	CASSVLGTWQYF
TRBJ2-5	NA	TRBV5-1	TRBD1	14	TGCGCCAGCAGCTCTGGACAGGGTAGAGAGACCCAGTACTTC	CASSSGQGRETQYF
TRBJ1-2	once	TRBV6-1	NA	11	TGTGCCAGCAGTGAACGGTCCGGCTACACCTTC	CASSERSGYTF
TRBJ2-1	once	TRBV7-2	TRBD1	15	TGTGCCAGCAGCATAGACAGGGGGTTCTACAATGAGCAGTTCTTC	CASSIDRGFYNEQFF